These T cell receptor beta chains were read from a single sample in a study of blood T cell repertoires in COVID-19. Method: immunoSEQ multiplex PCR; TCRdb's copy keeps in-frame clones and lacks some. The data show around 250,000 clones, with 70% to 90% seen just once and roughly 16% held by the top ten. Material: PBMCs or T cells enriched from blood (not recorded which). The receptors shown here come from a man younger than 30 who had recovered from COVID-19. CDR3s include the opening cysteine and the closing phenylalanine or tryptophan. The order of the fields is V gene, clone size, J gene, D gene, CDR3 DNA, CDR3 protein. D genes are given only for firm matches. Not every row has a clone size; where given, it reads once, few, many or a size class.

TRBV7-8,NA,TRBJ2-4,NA,TGTGCCAGCAGCTTACAGGGAGGACCTGTCCACATTCAGTACTTC,CASSLQGGPVHIQYF
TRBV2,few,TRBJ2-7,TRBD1,TGTGCCAGCTTCACACTAAGGGACAGGGGCTACGAGCAGTACTTC,CASFTLRDRGYEQYF
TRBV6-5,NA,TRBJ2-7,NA,TGTGCCAGCAGTTCGTGGGCAGCCTCCTACGAGCAGTACTTC,CASSSWAASYEQYF
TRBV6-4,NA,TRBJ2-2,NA,TGTGCCAGCAGTGATACAGGGAACACCGGGGAGCTGTTTTTT,CASSDTGNTGELFF
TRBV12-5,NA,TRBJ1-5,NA,TGTGCTAGTGGTTTGGTAGCGAATCAGCCCCAACATTTT,CASGLVANQPQHF
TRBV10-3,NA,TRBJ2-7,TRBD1,TGTGCCACCTCTAAAGCCGGGACAGGGGTCTACGAGCAGTACTTC,CATSKAGTGVYEQYF
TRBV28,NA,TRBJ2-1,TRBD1,TGTGCCAGCAGTCGCGGCGGGACAGGGGGCGAGCAGTTCTTC,CASSRGGTGGEQFF
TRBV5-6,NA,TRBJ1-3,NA,TGTGCCAGCAGCTTGTCCCCCCAAACGGTCTCTGGAAACACCATATATTTT,CASSLSPQTVSGNTIYF
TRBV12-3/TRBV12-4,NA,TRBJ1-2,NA,TGTGCCAGCAGTCGAGGACAGAACTATGGCTACACCTTC,CASSRGQNYGYTF
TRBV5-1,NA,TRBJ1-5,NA,TGCGCCAGCAGTGAGGACTCCCCGGATCAGCCCCAGCATTTT,CASSEDSPDQPQHF
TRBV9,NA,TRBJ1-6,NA,TGTGCCAGCAGCTCCGGGGGAGCCGGATCACCCCTCCACTTT,CASSSGGAGSPLHF
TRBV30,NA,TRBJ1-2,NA,TGTGCCTGGAGTCAGGTTCATGGCTACACCTTC,CAWSQVHGYTF
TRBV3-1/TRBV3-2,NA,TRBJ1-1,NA,TGTGCCAGCAGCCAAGATTGGGCAGAGGAAGCTTTCTTT,CASSQDWAEEAFF
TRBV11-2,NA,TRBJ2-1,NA,TGTGCCAGCAGCGCCCCACAGGGTGGGTCCTACAATGAGCAGTTCTTC,CASSAPQGGSYNEQFF
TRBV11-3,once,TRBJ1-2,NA,TGTGCCAGCAGCTTAGTCTGGGCAGGGAACTATGGCTACACCTTC,CASSLVWAGNYGYTF
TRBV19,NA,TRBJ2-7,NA,TGTGCCAGTAGTTACAGGGATGAGCAGTACTTC,CASSYRDEQYF
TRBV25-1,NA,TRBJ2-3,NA,TGTGCCAGCAGTTACACAGATACGCAGTATTTT,CASSYTDTQYF
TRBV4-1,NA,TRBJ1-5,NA,TGCGCCAGCAGCCCCCCGGGTAGAGAGTTAAATCAGCCCCAGCATTTT,CASSPPGRELNQPQHF
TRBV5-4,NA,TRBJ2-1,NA,TGTGCCAGCAGCTTGTGGGCCGGGGTTGGAGGGGATGAGCAGTTCTTC,CASSLWAGVGGDEQFF
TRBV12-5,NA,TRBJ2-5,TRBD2,TGTGCTAGTGGTTTGCCCCGGCGACTAGCGGGGGGTCAAGAGACCCAGTACTTC,CASGLPRRLAGGQETQYF
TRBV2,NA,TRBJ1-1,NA,TGTGCCAGCAGTTCGACAGCCACTGAAGCTTTCTTT,CASSSTATEAFF
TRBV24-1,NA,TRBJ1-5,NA,TGTGCCACCAGTGATGTCGGGGGTAGCAATCAGCCCCAGCATTTT,CATSDVGGSNQPQHF
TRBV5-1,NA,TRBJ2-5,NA,TGCGCCAGCAGCTTAAGACAGTACCAAGAGACCCAGTACTTC,CASSLRQYQETQYF
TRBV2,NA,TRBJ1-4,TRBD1,TGTGCCAGCATCCGGGACAGGGCGACAACTAATGAAAAACTGTTTTTT,CASIRDRATTNEKLFF
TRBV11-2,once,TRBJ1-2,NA,TGTGCCAGCAGCTCCTTGACACTGGCTGGCTACACCTTC,CASSSLTLAGYTF
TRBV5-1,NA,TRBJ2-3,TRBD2,TGCGCCAGCAGCTTGGCTAGCGGGGGATCAGATACGCAGTATTTT,CASSLASGGSDTQYF
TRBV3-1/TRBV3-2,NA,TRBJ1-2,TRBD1,TGTGCCAGCAGCCCCCGGGACAGAGCGATGAACTATGGCTACACCTTC,CASSPRDRAMNYGYTF
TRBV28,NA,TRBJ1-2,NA,TGTGCCAGCAGTTTATCTACAGCCTATGGCTACACCTTC,CASSLSTAYGYTF
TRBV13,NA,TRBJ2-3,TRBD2,TGTGCCAGCAGCTTAGCGGGAGGACCCCTTGGGACAGATACGCAGTATTTT,CASSLAGGPLGTDTQYF
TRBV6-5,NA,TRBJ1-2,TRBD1,TGTGCCAGCGACCCGGGACAGGGCGACTACACCTTC,CASDPGQGDYTF
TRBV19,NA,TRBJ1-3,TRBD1,TGTGCCAGTAGTTCCCCCAAGGGACAGTCCTCTGGAAACACCATATATTTT,CASSSPKGQSSGNTIYF
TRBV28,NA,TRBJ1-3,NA,TGTGCCAGCACGTCGACGGGAGGAAACACCATATATTTT,CASTSTGGNTIYF
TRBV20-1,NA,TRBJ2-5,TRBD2,TGCAGTGCTAGTCCCAGCGGGAGAGGGCAAGAGACCCAGTACTTC,CSASPSGRGQETQYF
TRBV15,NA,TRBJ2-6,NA,TGTGCCACCAGCAGAGCATCTGGGGCCAACGTCCTGACTTTC,CATSRASGANVLTF
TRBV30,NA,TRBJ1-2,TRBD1,TGTGCCTGGAGTGTTAAGGGGGCGCGGTATGGCTACACCTTC,CAWSVKGARYGYTF
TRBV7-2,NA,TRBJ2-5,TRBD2,TGTGCCAGCAGCTTTATTAGCGGGGCCCAAGAGACCCAGTACTTC,CASSFISGAQETQYF
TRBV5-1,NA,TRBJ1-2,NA,TGCGCCAGCAGCTATGAGTCCGACTATGGCTACACCTTC,CASSYESDYGYTF